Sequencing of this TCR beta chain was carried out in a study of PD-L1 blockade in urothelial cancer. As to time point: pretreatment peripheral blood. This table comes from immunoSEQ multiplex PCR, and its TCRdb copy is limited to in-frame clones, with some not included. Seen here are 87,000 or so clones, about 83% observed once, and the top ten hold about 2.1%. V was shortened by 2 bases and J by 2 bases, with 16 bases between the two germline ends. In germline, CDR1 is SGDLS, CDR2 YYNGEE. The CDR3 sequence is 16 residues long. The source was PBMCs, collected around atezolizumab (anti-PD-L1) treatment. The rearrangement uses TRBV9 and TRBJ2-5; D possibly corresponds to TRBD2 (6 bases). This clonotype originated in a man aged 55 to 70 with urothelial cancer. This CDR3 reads CASSVGSGVRQETQYF. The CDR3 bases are TGTGCCAGCAGCGTCGGTTCGGGGGTGCGGCAAGAGACCCAGTACTTC.